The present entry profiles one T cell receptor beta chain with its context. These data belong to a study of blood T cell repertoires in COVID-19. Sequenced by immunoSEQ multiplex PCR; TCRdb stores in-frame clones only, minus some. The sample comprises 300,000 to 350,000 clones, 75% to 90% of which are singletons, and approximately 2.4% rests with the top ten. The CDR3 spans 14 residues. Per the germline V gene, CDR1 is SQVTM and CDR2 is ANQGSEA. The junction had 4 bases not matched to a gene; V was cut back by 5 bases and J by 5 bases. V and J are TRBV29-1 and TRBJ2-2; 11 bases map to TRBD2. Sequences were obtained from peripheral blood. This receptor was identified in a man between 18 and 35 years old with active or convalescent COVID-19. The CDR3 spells CSVIAGGRTGELFF. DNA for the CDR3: TGCAGCGTTATAGCGGGAGGGCGAACCGGGGAGCTGTTTTTT.